This entry lists 25 T cell receptor beta chains sequenced from one sample in a study of IL-17A CD8 T cells in psoriatic arthritis synovium. The synovial fluid came from psoriatic arthritis joints with active inflammation. Clones were sequenced by immunoSEQ multiplex PCR, and TCRdb holds only the in-frame ones, with some missing. The sample carries about 2,300 clones, less than 75% recorded once. The specimen sequenced was memory CD8+ T cells from synovial fluid. Noted subset: bulk memory CD8+ T cells (CD45RA-CD27+/- and CD45RA+CD27-). These TCRs come from a human donor with psoriatic arthritis.

The genes are TRBV5-1 and TRBJ2-7, with TRBD2 identical over 8 bases. The germline CDR1 and CDR2 sequences are SGHRS and YFSETQ. The V gene end was trimmed by 2 bases and the J gene end by 4 bases; junction bases not matched to a gene: 8. This CDR3 is built from 15 residues. In DNA form, the CDR3 reads TGCGCCAGCAGCTTACGGGGGGGCGACGTATACGAGCAGTACTTC. Its protein product is CASSLRGGDVYEQYF.

This chain joins TRBV2 and TRBJ1-2, with 10 bases lining up with TRBD1. The J segment lost 8 bases and the V segment lost 8 bases, leaving 8 bases of the junction unmatched. There are 13 residues in the CDR3. Germline V gene sequence: CDR1 SNHLY, CDR2 FYNNEI. The CDR3 nucleotides read TGTGCCAGCTACCGGGACAGGGGCCAGGGCTACACCTTC. Its translation: CASYRDRGQGYTF.

CDR3 nucleotide sequence: TGTGCCAGCAGTTTGTCTAGCAATCAGCCCCAGCATTTT. It specifies CASSLSSNQPQHF. The V and J genes are TRBV27 and TRBJ1-5, with D unclear. Germline CDR1 and CDR2: MNHEY and SMNVEV (reference sequence). The CDR3 is 13 residues long. V lost 3 bases and J lost 0, with 3 bases in between.

This chain uses TRBV6-6 with TRBJ2-7; D is uncertain. V gave up 2 bases and J gave up 3 bases, with 11 bases separating them. The CDR3 has 14 amino acids. CDR1 is MNHNY and CDR2 is SVGAGI in the germline V gene (reference sequence). The CDR3 nucleotides read TGTGCCAGCAGTTACGGGTTCCCGAACTACGAGCAGTACTTC. Translated: CASSYGFPNYEQYF.

The chain has TRBV4-2 and TRBJ2-7; D may be TRBD1 (6 bases). V was pared by 1 base and J by 3 bases, with 10 bases between. CDR1 LGHNA and CDR2 YNFKEQ come from the germline V gene. The CDR3 has 14 residues. The CDR3 protein is CASSQGLQGYEQYF. As DNA, the CDR3 is TGTGCCAGCAGCCAAGGCCTACAGGGCTACGAGCAGTACTTC.

This chain joins TRBV6-1 and TRBJ2-6; 9 bases map to TRBD1. This CDR3 has 15 amino acids. J lost 2 bases, V lost 4 bases, and 0 bases had no gene match. Germline V lookup: CDR1 MNHNS, CDR2 SASEGT. The CDR3 DNA follows: TGTGCCAGCAGTGGACAGGGGGCTGGGGCCAACGTCCTGACTTTC. Its protein product is CASSGQGAGANVLTF.

This clone was detected once. The chain carries TRBV7-9 and TRBJ2-7; D gene unclear. Germline CDR1 reads SEHNR; CDR2 reads FQNEAQ (reference sequence). The V end was cut by 5 bases, the J end by 3 bases, with 11 bases between. The CDR3 sequence is 13 residues long. The CDR3 nucleotides read TGTGCCAGCAGCCCTGGGATCAACTACGAGCAGTACTTC. Its translation: CASSPGINYEQYF.

The CDR3 sequence is CASSPRRAYNEQFF. CDR3 nucleotides: TGTGCCAGCAGCCCTAGACGGGCCTACAATGAGCAGTTCTTC. V is TRBV11-3 and J is TRBJ2-1; no firm D call. CDR3 length: 14 amino acids. CDR1 and CDR2 from the germline V gene are SGHNT and YENEEA. The V end was cut by 5 bases, the J end by 2 bases, with 10 bases between.

The CDR3 region is CASSLGGSTEAFF. As DNA, the CDR3 is TGTGCCAGCAGTTTGGGGGGTTCCACTGAAGCTTTCTTT. The chain employs TRBV27 and TRBJ1-1; D perhaps matches TRBD1 (5 bases). The V gene's germline CDR1 is MNHEY and CDR2 SMNVEV (reference sequence). Trimming removed 3 bases from V and 4 bases from J, with 9 bases in between. This CDR3 is built from 13 residues.

The rearrangement links TRBV11-2 to TRBJ1-1; no reliable D call. Germline V lookup: CDR1 SGHAT, CDR2 FQNNGV. The CDR3 length is 11 residues. Deletions cut 1 base from V and 6 bases from J, with 3 bases between. The CDR3 is CASSLGPEAFF. The CDR3 DNA follows: TGTGCCAGCAGCTTAGGGCCTGAAGCTTTCTTT.

Here the CDR3 DNA reads TGTGCCAGCAGTAGATCGGGACTAGCGGGGTGGGAGACCCAGTACTTC. Its translation is CASSRSGLAGWETQYF. The V and J genes are TRBV6-6 and TRBJ2-5, with 13 nucleotides matching TRBD2. With V trimmed by 5 bases and J by 5 bases, 8 bases remained unmatched. CDR1 is MNHNY and CDR2 is SVGAGI in the germline V gene (reference sequence). CDR3 length: 16 amino acids.

The chain joins TRBV5-1 to TRBJ1-1; D gene ambiguous. Trimming left V 1 base short and J 0 bases short, with 16 bases between. Germline CDR1 reads SGHRS; CDR2 reads YFSETQ. The CDR3 runs 17 residues. The CDR3 DNA is TGCGCCAGCAGCTTGTTGGGTCCCGGGTCCATGAACACTGAAGCTTTCTTT. This encodes CASSLLGPGSMNTEAFF.

The chain links TRBV10-3 to TRBJ2-2, with D possibly TRBD2 on 7 matching bases. Germline V gives CDR1 ENHRY, CDR2 SYGVKD. The V and J ends lost 6 bases and 4 bases respectively, with 15 bases between them. The CDR3 loop spans 15 amino acids. CDR3 bases: TGTGCCATCAGCCTAATCGGGGGGCCCACCGGGGAGCTGTTTTTT. Its protein is CAISLIGGPTGELFF.

This chain connects TRBV11-3 to TRBJ2-7, with a possible D match to TRBD1 (6 bases). Between the trimmed V and J ends, which lost 4 bases and 0 bases, there was a span of 7 bases. This CDR3 is 13 amino acids long. The V gene's germline CDR1 is SGHNT and CDR2 YENEEA. The CDR3 region has the DNA TGTGCCAGCAGCTGGGACAACTCCTACGAGCAGTACTTC. It codes for CASSWDNSYEQYF. The complete variable domain, with remaining parts taken from reference TRBV11-3 and TRBJ2-7, reads EAGVVQSPRYKIIEKKQPVAFWCNPISGHNTLYWYLQNLGQGPELLIRYENEEAVDDSQLPKDRFSAERLKGVDSTLKIQPAELGDSAVYLCASSWDNSYEQYFGPGTRLTVT.

This clone came up a few times. This rearrangement joins TRBV7-8 to TRBJ1-2, with D tentatively TRBD1 (6 bases). Trimming shortened V by 2 bases and J by 6 bases, and 13 bases separated the two germline ends. The CDR3 has 14 amino acids. CDR1 and CDR2 from the germline V gene are SGHVS and FQNEAQ. CDR3: CASSLFQGTDGYTF. In DNA, the CDR3 is TGTGCCAGCAGCTTATTTCAGGGGACGGATGGCTACACCTTC.

This clone was seen once. This chain links TRBV27 with TRBJ2-5; D unclear. Germline V CDR1 and CDR2: MNHEY, SMNVEV (reference sequence). V lost 0 bases and J 10 bases, leaving 12 bases between the germline ends. The length of the CDR3 is 13 residues. The chain's CDR3 is CASSLSPFDDQYF. DNA for the CDR3: TGTGCCAGCAGTTTATCCCCCTTCGACGACCAGTACTTC.

Comments on this clone: At one end, the junction sequence differs from germline, possibly due to a read error. This sequence joins TRBV2 and TRBJ1-1; D not resolved. The CDR3 totals 15 residues. The germline CDR1 and CDR2 sequences are SNHLY and FYNNEI. The CDR3 protein is CASSKAGLTDTEAFF. Here the CDR3 DNA reads TGTGCCAGCAGTAAAGCGGGTCTTACCGACACTGAAGCTTTCTTT.

This clone was seen a handful of times. V gene TRBV10-3 combines with J gene TRBJ1-5; no firm D call. Germline CDR1 and CDR2: ENHRY and SYGVKD. The CDR3 is made up of 14 amino acids. The V end was cut by 2 bases, the J end by 4 bases, with 9 bases between. The CDR3 protein is CAISEDWVNQPQHF. For the CDR3, the DNA is TGTGCCATCAGTGAGGATTGGGTTAATCAGCCCCAGCATTTT.

The chain is built from TRBV19 and TRBJ1-2, with 9 positions matching TRBD1. Germline CDR1 LNHDA, CDR2 SQIVND (reference sequence). After removal of 5 bases from V and 5 bases from J, the junction contained 9 bases not matched to a gene. The CDR3 consists of 15 residues. CDR3 sequence reads: CASSQTGTGLYGYTF. The CDR3, as DNA: TGTGCCAGTAGTCAAACCGGGACAGGGCTATATGGCTACACCTTC.

Only a few counts were recorded for this clone. The J gene is TRBJ1-5, the V gene TRBV19, with D unclear. Trimming left V 3 bases short and J 4 bases short, with 4 bases between. The germline gives CDR1 LNHDA, CDR2 SQIVND (reference sequence). This CDR3 spans 12 amino acids. Here the CDR3 reads CASSIWNQPQHF. The CDR3 region has the DNA TGTGCCAGTAGTATTTGGAATCAGCCCCAGCATTTT. Drawing the rest from reference TRBV19 and TRBJ1-5, the complete variable domain is DGGITQSPKYLFRKEGQNVTLSCEQNLNHDAMYWYRQDPGQGLRLIYYSQIVNDFQKGDIAEGYSVSREKKESFPLTVTSAQKNPTAFYLCASSIWNQPQHFGDGTRLSIL.

The chain employs TRBV4-1 and TRBJ2-7; D is unclear. Germline V gene lookup returns CDR1 MGHRA and CDR2 YSYEKL. Trimming left V 4 bases short and J 3 bases short, with 13 bases between. The CDR3 extends over 14 amino acids. This CDR3 is CASSPPSMIYEQYF. The CDR3 DNA sequence: TGCGCCAGCAGCCCCCCCAGTATGATCTACGAGCAGTACTTC.

V and J are TRBV6-1 and TRBJ2-7, with TRBD2 matching 9 bases. From germline, CDR1 is MNHNS and CDR2 SASEGT. The CDR3 has 15 residues. Trimming took 1 base from V and 2 from J; bases not matched to a gene: 3. CDR3 nucleotides: TGTGCCAGCAGTGAAGAAGGCGGGGGGGCCTACGAGCAGTACTTC. As protein: CASSEEGGGAYEQYF.

The chain combines TRBV7-9 with TRBJ1-1, with a tentative D call TRBD1 (5 bases). The V and J ends lost 5 bases and 6 bases respectively, with 13 bases between them. CDR1 is SEHNR and CDR2 is FQNEAQ in the germline V gene (reference sequence). The CDR3 extends over 13 amino acids. The CDR3 loop reads CASSREGFPEAFF. DNA for the CDR3: TGTGCCAGCAGCCGCGAGGGGTTCCCTGAAGCTTTCTTT.

The chain uses TRBV19 and TRBJ2-7, with 11 positions matching TRBD2. CDR1 is LNHDA and CDR2 is SQIVND in the germline V gene (reference sequence). CDR3 length equals 14 residues. Trimming removed 6 bases from V and 3 bases from J; junction bases left unmatched: 4. The CDR3, as DNA: TGTGCCAGTAGCTCTAGCGGGAGGTACTACGAGCAGTACTTC. It translates to CASSSSGRYYEQYF.

The V call is TRBV29-1, the J call TRBJ2-1; D gene unclear. Germline loops: CDR1 SQVTM, CDR2 ANQGSEA. There are 12 residues in the CDR3. With 3 bases removed from V and 6 bases from J, the gap between germline ends came to 9 bases. The CDR3 DNA is TGCAGCGTTGATACGGGTGGCAATGAGCAGTTCTTC. Amino acid sequence: CSVDTGGNEQFF.